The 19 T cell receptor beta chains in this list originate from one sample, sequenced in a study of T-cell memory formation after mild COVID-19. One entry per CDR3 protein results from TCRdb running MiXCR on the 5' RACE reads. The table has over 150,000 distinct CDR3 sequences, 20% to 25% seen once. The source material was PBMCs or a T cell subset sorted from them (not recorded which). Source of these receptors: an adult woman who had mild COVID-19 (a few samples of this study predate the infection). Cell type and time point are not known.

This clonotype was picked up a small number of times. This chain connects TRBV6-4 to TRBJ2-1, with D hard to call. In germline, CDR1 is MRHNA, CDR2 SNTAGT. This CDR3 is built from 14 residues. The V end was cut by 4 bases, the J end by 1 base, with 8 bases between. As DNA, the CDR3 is TGTGCCAGCAGTGTATCTTTATCCTACAATGAGCAGTTCTTC. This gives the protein CASSVSLSYNEQFF.

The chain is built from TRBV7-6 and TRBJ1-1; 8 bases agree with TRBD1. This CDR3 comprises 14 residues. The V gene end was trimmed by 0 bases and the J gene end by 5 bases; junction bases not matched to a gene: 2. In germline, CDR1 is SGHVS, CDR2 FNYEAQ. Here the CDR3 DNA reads TGTGCCAGCAGCTTAGCTGGGACAGGTACTGAAGCTTTCTTT. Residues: CASSLAGTGTEAFF. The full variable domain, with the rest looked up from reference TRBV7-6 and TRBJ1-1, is GAGVSQSPRYKVTKRGQDVALRCDPISGHVSLYWYRQALGQGPEFLTYFNYEAQQDKSGLPNDRFSAERPEGSISTLTIQRTEQRDSAMYRCASSLAGTGTEAFFGQGTRLTVV.

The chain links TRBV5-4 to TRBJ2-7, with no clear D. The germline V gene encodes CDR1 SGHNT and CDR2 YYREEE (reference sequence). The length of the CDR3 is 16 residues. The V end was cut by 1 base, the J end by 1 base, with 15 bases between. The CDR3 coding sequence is TGTGCCAGCAGCTTGCGAAACGTTGGTGAATCCTACGAGCAGTACTTC. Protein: CASSLRNVGESYEQYF.

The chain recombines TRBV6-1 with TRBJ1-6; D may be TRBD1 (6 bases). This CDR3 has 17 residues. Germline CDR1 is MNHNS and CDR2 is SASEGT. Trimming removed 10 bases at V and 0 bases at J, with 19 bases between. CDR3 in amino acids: CATRPGQPSSYNSPLHF. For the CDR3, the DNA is TGTGCCACCAGACCAGGACAGCCGAGCTCCTATAATTCACCCCTCCACTTT.

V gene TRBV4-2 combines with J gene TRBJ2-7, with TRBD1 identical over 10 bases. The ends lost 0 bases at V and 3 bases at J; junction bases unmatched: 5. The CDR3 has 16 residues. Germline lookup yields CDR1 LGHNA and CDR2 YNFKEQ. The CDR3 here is CASSQDPGTGVYEQYF. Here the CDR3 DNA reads TGTGCCAGCAGCCAAGATCCCGGGACAGGGGTCTACGAGCAGTACTTC.

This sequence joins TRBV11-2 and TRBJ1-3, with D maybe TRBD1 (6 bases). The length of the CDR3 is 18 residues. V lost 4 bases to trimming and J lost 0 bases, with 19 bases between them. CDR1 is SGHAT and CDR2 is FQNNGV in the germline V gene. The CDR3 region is CASSSHRVLGISGNTIYF. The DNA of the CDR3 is TGTGCCAGCAGCTCCCACAGGGTTTTGGGCATCTCTGGAAACACCATATATTTT. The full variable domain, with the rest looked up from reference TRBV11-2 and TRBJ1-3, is EAGVAQSPRYKIIEKRQSVAFWCNPISGHATLYWYQQILGQGPKLLIQFQNNGVVDDSQLPKDRFSAERLKGVDSTLKIQPAKLEDSAVYLCASSSHRVLGISGNTIYFGEGSWLTVV.

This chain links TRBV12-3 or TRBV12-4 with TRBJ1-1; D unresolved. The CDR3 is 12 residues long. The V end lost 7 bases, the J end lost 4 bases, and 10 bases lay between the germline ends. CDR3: CASNHLPTEAFF. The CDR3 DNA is TGTGCCAGCAACCACCTCCCCACTGAAGCTTTCTTT.

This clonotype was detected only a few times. The CDR3 region has the DNA TGTGCCAGCAGCTTAGCGTTGTCAGGCGATTCACCCCTCCACTTT. Translation: CASSLALSGDSPLHF. The chain uses TRBV7-6 and TRBJ1-6; D is uncertain. This CDR3 spans 15 amino acids. Trimming pared 0 bases from V and 8 bases from J, leaving 11 bases between. Germline loops: CDR1 SGHVS, CDR2 FNYEAQ.

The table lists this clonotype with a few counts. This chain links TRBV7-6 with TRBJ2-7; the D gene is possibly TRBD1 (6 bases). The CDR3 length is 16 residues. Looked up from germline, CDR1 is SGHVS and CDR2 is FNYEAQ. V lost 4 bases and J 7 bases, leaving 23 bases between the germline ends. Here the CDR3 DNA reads TGTGCCAGCAGCTCCTACTCGGACAGCCAATTCTGGGAGCAGTACTTC. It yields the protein CASSSYSDSQFWEQYF.

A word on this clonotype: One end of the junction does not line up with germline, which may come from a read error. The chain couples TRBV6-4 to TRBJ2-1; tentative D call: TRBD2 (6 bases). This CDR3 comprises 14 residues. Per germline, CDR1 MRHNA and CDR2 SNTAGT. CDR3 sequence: CASSEATGSNEHFF. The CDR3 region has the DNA TGTGCCAGCAGTGAGGCTACCGGGAGTAATGAGCATTTCTTC.

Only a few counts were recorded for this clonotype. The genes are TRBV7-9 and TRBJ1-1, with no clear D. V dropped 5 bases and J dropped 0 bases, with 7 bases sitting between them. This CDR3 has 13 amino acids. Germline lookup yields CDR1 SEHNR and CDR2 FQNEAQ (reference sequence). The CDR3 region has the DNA TGTGCCAGCAGCGCGGACCTGAACACTGAAGCTTTCTTT. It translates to CASSADLNTEAFF.

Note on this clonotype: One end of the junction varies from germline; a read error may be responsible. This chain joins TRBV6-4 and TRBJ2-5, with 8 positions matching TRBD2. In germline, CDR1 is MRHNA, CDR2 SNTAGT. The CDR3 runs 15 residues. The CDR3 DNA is TGTGACAGCAGTGACGGGGGGGTGTTTGGGAAGACCCAGTACTTC. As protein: CDSSDGGVFGKTQYF.

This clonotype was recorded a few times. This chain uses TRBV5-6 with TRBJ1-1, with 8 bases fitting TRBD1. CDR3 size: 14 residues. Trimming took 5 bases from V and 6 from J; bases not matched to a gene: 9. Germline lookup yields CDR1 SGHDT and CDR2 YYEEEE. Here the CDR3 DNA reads TGTGCCAGCAGTTTCGGACAGGGCGTCTCTGAAGCTTTCTTT. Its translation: CASSFGQGVSEAFF.

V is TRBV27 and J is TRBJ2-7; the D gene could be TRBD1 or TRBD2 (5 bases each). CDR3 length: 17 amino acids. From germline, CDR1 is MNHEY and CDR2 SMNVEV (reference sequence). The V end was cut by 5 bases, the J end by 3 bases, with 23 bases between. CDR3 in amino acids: CASSRAGRGIVGYEQYF. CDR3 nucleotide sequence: TGTGCCAGCAGTAGGGCAGGGAGAGGTATCGTGGGCTACGAGCAGTACTTC.

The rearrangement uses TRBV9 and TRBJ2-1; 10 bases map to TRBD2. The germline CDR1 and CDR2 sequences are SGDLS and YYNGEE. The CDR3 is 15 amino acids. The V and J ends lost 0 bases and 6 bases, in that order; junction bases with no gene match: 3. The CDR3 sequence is CASSVGSGGANEQFF. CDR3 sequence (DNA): TGTGCCAGCAGCGTAGGCAGCGGGGGGGCCAATGAGCAGTTCTTC.

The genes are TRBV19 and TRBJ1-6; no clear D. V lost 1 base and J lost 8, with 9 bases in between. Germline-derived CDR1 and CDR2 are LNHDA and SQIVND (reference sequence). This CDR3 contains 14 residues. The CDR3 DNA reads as TGTGCCAGTAGTATAGTAGCTGCGGATTCACCCCTCCACTTT. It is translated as CASSIVAADSPLHF.

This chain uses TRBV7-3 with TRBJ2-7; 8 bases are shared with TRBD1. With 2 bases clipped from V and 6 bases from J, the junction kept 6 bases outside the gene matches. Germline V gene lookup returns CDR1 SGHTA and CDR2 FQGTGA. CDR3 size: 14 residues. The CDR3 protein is CASSLYQGAIEQYF. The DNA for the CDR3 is TGTGCCAGCAGCTTATATCAGGGGGCAATCGAGCAGTACTTC.

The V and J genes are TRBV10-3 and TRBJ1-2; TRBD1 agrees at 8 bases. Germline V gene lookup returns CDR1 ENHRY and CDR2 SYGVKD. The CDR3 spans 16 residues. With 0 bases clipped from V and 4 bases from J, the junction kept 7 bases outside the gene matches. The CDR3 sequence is CAISESKDRGFYGYTF. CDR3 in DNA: TGTGCCATCAGTGAGTCGAAAGACAGGGGCTTCTATGGCTACACCTTC.

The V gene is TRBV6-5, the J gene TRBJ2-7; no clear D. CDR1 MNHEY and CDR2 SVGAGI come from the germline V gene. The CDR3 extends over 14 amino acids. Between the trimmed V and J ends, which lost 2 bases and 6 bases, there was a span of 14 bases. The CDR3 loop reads CASSYRVSPGEQYF. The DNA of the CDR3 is TGTGCCAGCAGTTACCGGGTATCTCCGGGCGAGCAGTACTTC.